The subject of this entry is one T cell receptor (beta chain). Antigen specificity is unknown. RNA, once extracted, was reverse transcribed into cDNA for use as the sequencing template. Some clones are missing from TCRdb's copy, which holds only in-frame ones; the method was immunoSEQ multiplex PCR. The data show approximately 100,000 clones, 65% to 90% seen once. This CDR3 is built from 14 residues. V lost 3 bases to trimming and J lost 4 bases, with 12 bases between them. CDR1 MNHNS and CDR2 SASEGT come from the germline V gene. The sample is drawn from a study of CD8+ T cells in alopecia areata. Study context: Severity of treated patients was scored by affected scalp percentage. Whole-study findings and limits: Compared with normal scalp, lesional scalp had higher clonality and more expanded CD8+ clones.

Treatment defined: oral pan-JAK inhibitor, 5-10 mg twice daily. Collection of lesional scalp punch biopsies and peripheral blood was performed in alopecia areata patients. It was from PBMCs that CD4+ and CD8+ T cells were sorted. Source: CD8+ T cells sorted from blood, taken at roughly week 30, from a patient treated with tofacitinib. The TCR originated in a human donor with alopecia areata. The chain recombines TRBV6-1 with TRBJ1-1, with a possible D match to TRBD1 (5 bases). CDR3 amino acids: CASSDGGAGTEAFF. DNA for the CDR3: TGTGCCAGCAGTGATGGAGGGGCAGGCACTGAAGCTTTCTTT.